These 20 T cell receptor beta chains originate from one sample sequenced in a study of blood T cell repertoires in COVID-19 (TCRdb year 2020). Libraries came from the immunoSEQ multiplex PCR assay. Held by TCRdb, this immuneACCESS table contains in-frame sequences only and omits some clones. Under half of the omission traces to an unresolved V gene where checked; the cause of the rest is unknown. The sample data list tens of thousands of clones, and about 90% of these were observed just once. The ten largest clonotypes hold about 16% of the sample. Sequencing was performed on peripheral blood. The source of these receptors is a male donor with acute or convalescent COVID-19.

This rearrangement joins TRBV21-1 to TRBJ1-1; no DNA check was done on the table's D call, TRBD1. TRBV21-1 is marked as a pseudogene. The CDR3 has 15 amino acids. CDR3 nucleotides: TGTGCCAGCAGCAGACGGGACAGTCTAAGCACTGAAGCTTTCTTT. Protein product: CASSRRDSLSTEAFF.

CDR3 sequence reads: CASSESRGRGYGYTF. The CDR3 DNA sequence: TGTGCCAGCAGTGAATCGAGGGGGCGCGGATATGGCTACACCTTC. The chain recombines TRBV6-1 with TRBJ1-2; 7 nucleotides agree with TRBD1. The CDR3 length is 15 residues. The germline V gene has CDR1 MNHNS and CDR2 SASEGT. The ends lost 2 bases at V and 5 bases at J; junction bases unmatched: 8.

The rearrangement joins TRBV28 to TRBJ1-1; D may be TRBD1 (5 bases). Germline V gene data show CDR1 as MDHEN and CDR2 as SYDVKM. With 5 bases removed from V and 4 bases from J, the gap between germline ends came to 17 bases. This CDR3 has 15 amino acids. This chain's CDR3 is CASSAPLGRGTEAFF. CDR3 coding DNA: TGTGCCAGCAGTGCCCCCTTGGGGAGGGGCACTGAAGCTTTCTTT.

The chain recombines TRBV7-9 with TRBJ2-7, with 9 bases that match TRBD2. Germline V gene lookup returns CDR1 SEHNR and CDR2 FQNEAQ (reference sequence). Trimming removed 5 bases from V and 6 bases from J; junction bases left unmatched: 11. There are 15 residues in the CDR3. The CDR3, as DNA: TGTGCCAGCAGCCCCTTGGGGTTAGCGGGGGCCGAGCAGTACTTC. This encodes CASSPLGLAGAEQYF.

CDR3 in amino acids: CASSLLSGTPQYF. As DNA, the CDR3 is TGTGCCAGCAGCCTCCTTAGCGGCACACCGCAGTATTTT. V gene TRBV3-1 (or the pseudogene TRBV3-2) combines with J gene TRBJ2-3; D possibly corresponds to TRBD2 (6 bases). V was shortened by 4 bases and J by 10 bases, with 15 bases between the two germline ends. Germline V gene sequence: CDR1 LGHDT, CDR2 YNNKEL (reference sequence). The CDR3 totals 13 residues.

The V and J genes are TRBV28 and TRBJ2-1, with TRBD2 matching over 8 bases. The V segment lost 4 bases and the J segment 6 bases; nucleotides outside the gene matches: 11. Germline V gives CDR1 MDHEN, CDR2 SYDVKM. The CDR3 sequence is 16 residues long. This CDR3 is CASSSPPGGAPNEQFF. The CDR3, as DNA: TGTGCCAGCAGTTCGCCCCCGGGGGGGGCCCCCAATGAGCAGTTCTTC.

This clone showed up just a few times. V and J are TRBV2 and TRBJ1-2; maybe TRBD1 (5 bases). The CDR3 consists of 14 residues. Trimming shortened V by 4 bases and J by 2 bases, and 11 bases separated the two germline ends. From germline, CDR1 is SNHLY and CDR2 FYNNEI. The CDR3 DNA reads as TGTGCCAGCAGTGTCCCAGGGAGGAACTATGGCTACACCTTC. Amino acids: CASSVPGRNYGYTF.

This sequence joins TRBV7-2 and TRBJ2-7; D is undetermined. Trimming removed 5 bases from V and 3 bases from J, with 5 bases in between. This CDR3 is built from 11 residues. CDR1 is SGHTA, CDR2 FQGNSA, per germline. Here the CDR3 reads CASSPLYEQYF. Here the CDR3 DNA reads TGTGCCAGCAGCCCACTCTACGAGCAGTACTTC.

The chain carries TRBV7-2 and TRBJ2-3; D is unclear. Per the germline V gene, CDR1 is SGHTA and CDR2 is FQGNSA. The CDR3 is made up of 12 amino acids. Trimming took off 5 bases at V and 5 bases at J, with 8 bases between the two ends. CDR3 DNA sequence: TGTGCCAGCAGCCTCTACCAAGATACGCAGTATTTT. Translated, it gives CASSLYQDTQYF.

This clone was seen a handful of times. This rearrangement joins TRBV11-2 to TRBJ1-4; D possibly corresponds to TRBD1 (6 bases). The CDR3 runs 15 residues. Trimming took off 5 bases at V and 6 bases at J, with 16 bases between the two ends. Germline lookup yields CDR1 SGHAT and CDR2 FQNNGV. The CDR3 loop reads CASSPQGNRDEKLFF. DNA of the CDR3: TGTGCCAGCAGCCCGCAGGGGAACAGGGATGAAAAACTGTTTTTT. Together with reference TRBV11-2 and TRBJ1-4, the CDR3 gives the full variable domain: EAGVAQSPRYKIIEKRQSVAFWCNPISGHATLYWYQQILGQGPKLLIQFQNNGVVDDSQLPKDRFSAERLKGVDSTLKIQPAKLEDSAVYLCASSPQGNRDEKLFFGSGTQLSVL.

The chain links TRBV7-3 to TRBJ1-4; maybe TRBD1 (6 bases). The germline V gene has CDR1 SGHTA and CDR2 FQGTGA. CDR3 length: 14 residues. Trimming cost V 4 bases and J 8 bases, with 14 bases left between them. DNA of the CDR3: TGTGCCAGCAGCTCCGGACAGCCCTGGGAAAAACTGTTTTTT. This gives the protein CASSSGQPWEKLFF.

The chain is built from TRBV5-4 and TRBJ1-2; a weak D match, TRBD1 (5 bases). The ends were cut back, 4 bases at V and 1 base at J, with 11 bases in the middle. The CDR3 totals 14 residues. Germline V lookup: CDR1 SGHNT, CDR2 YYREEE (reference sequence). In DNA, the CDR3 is TGTGCCAGCAGCCCCGACAGTGTTAACTATGGCTACACCTTC. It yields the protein CASSPDSVNYGYTF.

CDR3 loop: CASSLRLAGGAREQFF. The CDR3 nucleotides are TGTGCCAGCAGCTTAAGACTAGCGGGGGGGGCACGAGAGCAGTTCTTC. The chain carries TRBV7-2 and TRBJ2-1; 14 bases are shared with TRBD2. Germline lookup yields CDR1 SGHTA and CDR2 FQGNSA. V gave up 2 bases and J gave up 10 bases; unmatched junction bases: 7. The CDR3 is 16 amino acids.

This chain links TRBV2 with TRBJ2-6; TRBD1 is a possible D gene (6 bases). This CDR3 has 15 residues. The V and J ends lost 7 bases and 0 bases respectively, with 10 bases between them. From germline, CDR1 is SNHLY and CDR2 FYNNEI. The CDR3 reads CASKGDNSGANVLTF. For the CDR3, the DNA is TGTGCCAGCAAGGGGGATAACTCTGGGGCCAACGTCCTGACTTTC.

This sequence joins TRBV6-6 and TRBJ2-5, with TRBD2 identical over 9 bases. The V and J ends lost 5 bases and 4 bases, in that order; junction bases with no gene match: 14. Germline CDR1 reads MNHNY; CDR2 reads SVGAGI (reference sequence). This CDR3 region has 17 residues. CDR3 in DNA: TGTGCCAGCAGTCCCGGGGGACTAGCTCGCCGCGGAGAGACCCAGTACTTC. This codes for CASSPGGLARRGETQYF.

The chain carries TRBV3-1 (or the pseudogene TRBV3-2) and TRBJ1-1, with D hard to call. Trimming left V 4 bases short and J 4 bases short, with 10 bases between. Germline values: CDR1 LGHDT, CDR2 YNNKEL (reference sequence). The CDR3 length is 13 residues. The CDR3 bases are TGTGCCAGCAGCCGATCCGGTCCCACTGAAGCTTTCTTT. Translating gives CASSRSGPTEAFF.

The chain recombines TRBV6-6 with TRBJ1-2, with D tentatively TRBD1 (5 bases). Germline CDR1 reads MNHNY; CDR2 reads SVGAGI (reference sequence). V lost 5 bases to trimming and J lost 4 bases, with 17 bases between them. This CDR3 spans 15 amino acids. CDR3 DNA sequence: TGTGCCAGCAGTCCTACCTTGACAGCAGTCTATGGCTACACCTTC. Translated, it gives CASSPTLTAVYGYTF.

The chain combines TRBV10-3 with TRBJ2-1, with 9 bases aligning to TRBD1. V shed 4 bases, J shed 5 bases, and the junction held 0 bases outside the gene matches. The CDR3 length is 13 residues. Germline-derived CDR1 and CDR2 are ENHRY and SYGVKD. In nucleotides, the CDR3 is TGTGCCATCAGTGGGACAGGGGACAATGAGCAGTTCTTC. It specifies CAISGTGDNEQFF.

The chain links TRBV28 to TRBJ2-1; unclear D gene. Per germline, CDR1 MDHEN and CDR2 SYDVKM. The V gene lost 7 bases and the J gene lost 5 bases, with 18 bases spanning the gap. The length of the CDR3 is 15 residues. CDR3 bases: TGTGCCAGCACCATCGAGAGACCCACTAACAATGAGCAGTTCTTC. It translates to CASTIERPTNNEQFF.

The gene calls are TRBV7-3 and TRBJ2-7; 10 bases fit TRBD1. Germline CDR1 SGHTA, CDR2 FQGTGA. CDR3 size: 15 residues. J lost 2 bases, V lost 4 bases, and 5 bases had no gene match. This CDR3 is CASSSGQGVPYEQYF. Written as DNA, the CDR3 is TGTGCCAGCAGCTCCGGACAGGGGGTCCCCTACGAGCAGTACTTC.